This TCR beta chain was observed in a study of OX40 agonist ivuxolimab in advanced cancers. The data were produced by immunoSEQ multiplex PCR, yet TCRdb's version contains in-frame clones alone and is incomplete. Here the sample spans about 60,000 clones, roughly 89% being singletons. The material sequenced was CD4+ or CD8+ T cells sorted from blood, taken in a trial of the OX40 agonist ivuxolimab. This receptor was identified in an adult with an advanced solid tumor such as melanoma, head and neck, liver or kidney cancer.

The CDR3 sequence is CAWSVARRWGAAGNTIYF. CDR3 bases: TGTGCCTGGAGTGTAGCCCGAAGGTGGGGGGCGGCGGGAAACACCATATATTTT. J is TRBJ1-3 and V is TRBV30, with D maybe TRBD1 (6 bases). The CDR3 extends over 18 amino acids. Germline CDR1 reads GTSNPN; CDR2 reads SVGIG (reference sequence). V was cut by 0 bases and J by 4 bases, with 22 bases left in between.